This T cell receptor (beta chain) was captured in a study of blood T cell repertoires in COVID-19. Study background: Italy, Spain and the United States were the sources of the convalescent and acute COVID-19 samples.

The authors' processing: Amplification of reference gene primers provided the estimated nucleated cell counts. Data came from immunoSEQ multiplex PCR; TCRdb stores just in-frame clones and leaves some out. The D gene and trimming were derived from the DNA, and the V and J assignments and clone size from that table. The data contain 13,000 to 15,000 clones, around 89% of them seen just once; the ten biggest clones take up approximately 16%. The CDR3 is made up of 13 amino acids. The V segment lost 4 bases and the J segment 4 bases; nucleotides outside the gene matches: 3. CDR1 is LNHDA and CDR2 is SQIVND in the germline V gene (reference sequence).

The receptor's source is a man aged 50 to 59 with active COVID-19. Sequencing used peripheral blood. This sequence joins TRBV19 and TRBJ1-1; 7 nucleotides match TRBD1. The CDR3 region is CASSKDRATEAFF. DNA for the CDR3: TGTGCCAGTAGTAAAGACAGGGCCACTGAAGCTTTCTTT.